The entry below describes one TCR beta chain. V dropped 3 bases and J dropped 6 bases, with 15 bases sitting between them. This CDR3 has 14 residues. The germline V gene encodes CDR1 SGDLS and CDR2 YYNGEE. The data were taken from a study of blood T cell repertoires in COVID-19. For the study at large: The origin of the acute and convalescent COVID-19 samples was the United States, Italy and Spain. T cells, B-cell-depleted T cells, or PBMCs provided the cDNA or gDNA that served as material.

Source study methods: Cell counts per sample came from amplifying reference gene primers. Measured with immunoSEQ multiplex PCR; TCRdb has only the in-frame clones, and not every one. The V and J calls and clone size are taken from that table; D and trimming were inferred from the DNA. The table lists 120,000 or so clones, about four fifths of them singletons. The sequenced sample was peripheral blood. This chain connects TRBV9 to TRBJ1-2, with a tentative D call TRBD1 (6 bases). The origin of this receptor is a man in his sixties with acute or convalescent COVID-19. The CDR3 sequence is CASSANRETHGYTF. As DNA, the CDR3 is TGTGCCAGCAGCGCCAACAGGGAGACCCATGGCTACACCTTC.